This T cell receptor beta chain was identified during a study of T cell clones after liver transplantation. Study summary: Post-transplant blood was tracked for graft-donor-reactive T cell clones identified in a pre-transplant mixed lymphocyte reaction. Without induction therapy, subjects received standard immunosuppression until 12-24 months post-transplant. Whole-study findings and limits: Migration into the graft, not deletion, may explain lost graft donor-reactive T cells. Small, mixed patient groups and varying post-transplant times limit these conclusions.

CDR3 length: 16 residues. Trimming pared 3 bases from V and 4 bases from J, leaving 18 bases between. Germline values: CDR1 LNHDA, CDR2 SQIVND (reference sequence). Some clones are missing from TCRdb's copy, which holds only in-frame ones; the method was immunoSEQ multiplex PCR. The sample contains about 33,000 clones, around 94% of which appear only once. As concerns this clone: Its antigen is as yet unknown.

The material was CD8+ T cells from blood, obtained 12 months after liver transplant. The receptor comes from a human patient who received a liver transplant. Some T cells may be the graft donor's. J is TRBJ2-5 and V is TRBV19, with D perhaps TRBD1 or TRBD2 (6 bases each). CDR3 bases: TGTGCCAGTAGTATCTCTCGGGGGCTAGGCGCAGAGACCCAGTACTTC. Its protein is CASSISRGLGAETQYF.